A selection of T cell receptor beta chains follows, all from one sample in a study of shared clonotypes between healthy human individuals. TCRdb's copy holds only in-frame clones and misses some; the assay was immunoSEQ multiplex PCR. The sample yields some 1.5 million clones, 95% to 99% seen once. The sample taken for sequencing was naive CD4+ T cells sorted from blood. All receptors derive from a man aged 25 to 40 in good health. The CDR3 runs from the conserved cysteine through the conserved F or W. A D gene is named only where the DNA matches it firmly. Some rows mark clone size as missing; the rest say once, few, many or name a class of expanded clone.

d_call j_call clone_size v_call cdr3_nt cdr3_aa
NA TRBJ2-3 few TRBV18 TGTGCCAGCTCACCACGGACGAGCACAGATACGCAGTATTTT CASSPRTSTDTQYF
NA TRBJ1-2 NA TRBV28 TGTGCCAGCAGTTCCCAAAGGGACGGCAGAAAGAGTCGTACTAACTATGGCTACACCTTC CASSSQRDGRKSRTNYGYTF
TRBD1 TRBJ1-5 NA TRBV6-1 TGTGCCAGCAGTGAGAGGGCAGGGGGTCAGCCCCAGCATTTT CASSERAGGQPQHF
NA TRBJ1-5 NA TRBV28 TGTGCCAGCAAGGTTACAGTCCCAGATCAGCCCCAGCATTTT CASKVTVPDQPQHF
TRBD2 TRBJ2-2 NA TRBV19 TGTGCCAGTAGTACCCGGACTAGCGGGAGTGCGAACACCGGGGAGCTGTTTTTT CASSTRTSGSANTGELFF
TRBD1 TRBJ1-2 NA TRBV28 TGTGCCAGCCAAATGACAGGGGGCGCGGGTGGCTACACCTTC CASQMTGGAGGYTF
NA TRBJ1-5 NA TRBV6-6 TGTGCCAGCAGTTACTCGGACCGCAATCAGCCCCAGCATTTT CASSYSDRNQPQHF
NA TRBJ2-6 NA TRBV28 TGTGCCAGCAGTTTAAGCTCTGGGGCCAACGTCCTGACTTTC CASSLSSGANVLTF
TRBD1 TRBJ1-2 NA TRBV5-1 TGCGCCAGCAGCTTGACAGGGGGCAGAGGGTCGGCTGGCTACACCTTC CASSLTGGRGSAGYTF
NA TRBJ1-1 NA TRBV6-5 TGTGCCAGCAGAAGAACTGAGAACACTGAAGCTTTCTTT CASRRTENTEAFF
NA TRBJ1-5 NA TRBV19 TGTGCCAGTAGATCACAGCGAAATAGCAATCAGCCCCAGCATTTT CASRSQRNSNQPQHF
NA TRBJ1-1 NA TRBV5-1 TGCGCCAGCAGCAAGGTGGGCGGGGTGAACACTGAAGCTTTCTTT CASSKVGGVNTEAFF
NA TRBJ2-1 NA TRBV9 TGTGCCAGCAACCGACGCGGCAATGAGCAGTTCTTC CASNRRGNEQFF
TRBD1 TRBJ2-1 NA TRBV5-1 TGCGCCAGCAGCCTTGGGACAGGGAAGTATGAGCAGTTCTTC CASSLGTGKYEQFF
NA TRBJ2-3 NA TRBV28 TGTGCCAGCAGAGATAGGGGTACAGATACGCAGTATTTT CASRDRGTDTQYF
NA TRBJ2-3 NA TRBV5-1 TGCGCCAGCAGCTTGCGCGGGACCCGTGATACGCAGTATTTT CASSLRGTRDTQYF
NA TRBJ1-5 NA TRBV19 TGTGCCAGTAGCTCCACGGACAATCAGCCCCAGCATTTT CASSSTDNQPQHF
NA TRBJ2-7 once TRBV29-1 TGCAGCGTTAATCCACAGGGTACCTACGAGCAGTACTTC CSVNPQGTYEQYF
NA TRBJ2-5 once TRBV18 TGTGCCAGCTCACCTACCCCCGACCAAGAGACCCAGTACTTC CASSPTPDQETQYF
NA TRBJ1-5 NA TRBV28 TGTGCCAGCAGTCCGTGGGTGGAGTTTTGGCCCCAGCATTTT CASSPWVEFWPQHF
TRBD1 TRBJ2-7 NA TRBV6-5 TGTGCCAGCAGTTTGACCGGGACAGCCTACGAGCAGTACTTC CASSLTGTAYEQYF
NA TRBJ2-3 NA TRBV28 TGTGCCAGCAACTCTCGCTTGTTTGGCACAGATACGCAGTATTTT CASNSRLFGTDTQYF
TRBD1 TRBJ1-2 NA TRBV2 TGTGCCAGCGGATGGACAGGGGATGGCTACACCTTC CASGWTGDGYTF
TRBD2 TRBJ2-2 NA TRBV5-4 TGTGCCAGCAGCGGGAATCTAGCGGGAGCTCCCCGAGGCGGGGAGCTGTTTTTT CASSGNLAGAPRGGELFF
NA TRBJ2-5 NA TRBV30 TGTGCCTTAAGAGGCGGGCTCTCGGAGACCCAGTACTTC CALRGGLSETQYF
NA TRBJ2-5 NA TRBV7-9 TGTGCCAGCAGCGGGGAGACCCAGTACTTC CASSGETQYF
NA TRBJ1-1 NA TRBV28 TGTGCCAGCAGCCCTACAAGGAACACTGAAGCTTTCTTT CASSPTRNTEAFF
NA TRBJ2-5 NA TRBV18 TGTGCCAGCTCACCACGTACGGGCGGGGAAGAGACCCAGTACTTC CASSPRTGGEETQYF
NA TRBJ2-2 NA TRBV29-1 TGCAGCGGACTACAGGAGGCCGGGGAGCTGTTTTTT CSGLQEAGELFF